The rows below give T cell receptor beta chains drawn from one sample of a study of cytotoxic CD8 clonotypes in ibrutinib-treated CLL. Repertoires were generated with immunoSEQ multiplex PCR, while TCRdb's copy carries only in-frame clones and drops some. The table shows about 140,000 clones, with more than 70% occurring only once. This specimen was PBMCs, taken after 36 months of ibrutinib treatment. These TCRs come from a human donor with chronic lymphocytic leukemia. Both conserved end residues are part of each CDR3. The D gene is left open where the match is weak. Size is omitted from some rows. Given values are once, few, many or a class for expanded clones.

clone_size j_call d_call v_call cdr3_nt cdr3_aa
- TRBJ1-6 TRBD1 TRBV27 TGTGCCAGCAGTTTAATGGGACAGGCCAATTCACCCCTCCACTTT CASSLMGQANSPLHF
- TRBJ1-6 TRBD1 TRBV6-5 TGTGCCAGCAAATCGACAGGGGGCGCGAATTCACCCCTCCACTTT CASKSTGGANSPLHF
- TRBJ1-5 TRBD1 TRBV7-2 TGTGCCAGCAGCTTAGTGGCGACAGGGGGTGAGCCCCAGCATTTT CASSLVATGGEPQHF
- TRBJ2-5 TRBD2 TRBV29-1 TGCAGCGTTGACCGCGCGGGGGTGCGGGAGACCCAGTACTTC CSVDRAGVRETQYF
- TRBJ1-6 TRBD1 TRBV9 TGTGCCAGCAGCGTAGACATAGGTATCAGACAGGGGCAAAATTCACCCCTCCACTTT CASSVDIGIRQGQNSPLHF
once TRBJ1-2 - TRBV5-6 TGTGCCAGCACCAAACGGGGGCTCCACGTCCTTAACTATGGCTACACCTTC CASTKRGLHVLNYGYTF
- TRBJ1-2 - TRBV4-2 TGTGCCAGCAGTGGGGTTCACGGGACAAATAACTATGGCTACACCTTC CASSGVHGTNNYGYTF
- TRBJ2-4 TRBD1 TRBV4-2 TGTGCCAGCAGCCAAGGGGGACAGGGTGACATTCAGTACTTC CASSQGGQGDIQYF
- TRBJ1-1 - TRBV5-1 TGCGCCAGCAGCTTGGTAGGGGAGACAGGCTTGAACACTGAAGCTTTCTTT CASSLVGETGLNTEAFF
- TRBJ1-2 - TRBV28 TGTGCCAGCAGTTCGTTACCGACGGCTGGCTACACCTTC CASSSLPTAGYTF
- TRBJ2-1 TRBD2 TRBV6-6 TGTGCCAGCAGTTACTCCTCCCCCGGGACTAGCTATGAGCAGTTCTTC CASSYSSPGTSYEQFF
- TRBJ2-7 TRBD1 TRBV6-1 TGTGCCAGCAGTGACCGGACAGGGTTGATGTACGAGCAGTACTTC CASSDRTGLMYEQYF
- TRBJ1-2 TRBD1 TRBV2 TGTGCCAGCAACCCCGGACAGGGCGTCTATGGCTACACCTTC CASNPGQGVYGYTF
- TRBJ2-3 TRBD1 TRBV5-1 TGCGCCAGCAGACTGACAGGGGGGAACACAGATACGCAGTATTTT CASRLTGGNTDTQYF
- TRBJ1-3 - TRBV5-1 TGCGCCAGCAGCTTGGATTATGTTGGACGCTCTGGAAACACCATATATTTT CASSLDYVGRSGNTIYF
- TRBJ2-7 - TRBV7-9 TGTGCCAGCAGCTCCAGACCCCCTGCGAGCAACGAGCAGTACTTC CASSSRPPASNEQYF
- TRBJ1-3 - TRBV13 TGTGCCAGCAGCTTAAGGTACTCTGGAAACACCATATATTTT CASSLRYSGNTIYF
- TRBJ2-2 - TRBV19 TGTGCCAGTAGTATAGATCTAGAAGGGGCCAGGCGGAACACCGGGGAGCTGTTTTTT CASSIDLEGARRNTGELFF
- TRBJ1-1 - TRBV21-1 TGTGCCAGCAGCAAAGGTGATGGGTTTCCCGGCCAGGACACTGAAGCTTTCTTT CASSKGDGFPGQDTEAFF
- TRBJ2-6 - TRBV18 TGTGCCAGCTCACCAACCCCTGGGGCCAACGTCCTGACTTTC CASSPTPGANVLTF
- TRBJ2-5 TRBD2 TRBV11-2 TGTGCCAGCAGCGGGGGACTAGCGGTTTACCAAGAGACCCAGTACTTC CASSGGLAVYQETQYF
- TRBJ1-5 - TRBV19 TGTGCCAGTAGTCCTTGGACGGCCCTTAGCAATCAGCCCCAGCATTTT CASSPWTALSNQPQHF
- TRBJ2-2 TRBD2 TRBV6-5 TGTGCCAGCAGTTACTCGGGAGGGACCGGGGAGCTGTTTTTT CASSYSGGTGELFF
- TRBJ2-2 - TRBV6-5 TGTGCCAGCAGTTACTCGCTAGGGCCGAACACCGGGGAGCTGTTTTTT CASSYSLGPNTGELFF
- TRBJ2-7 - TRBV9 TGTGCCAGCAGCACCCGCGGGACAGCTTCCTACGAGCAGTACTTC CASSTRGTASYEQYF
- TRBJ2-4 - TRBV20-1 TGCAGCTTCAGGCATGGAAACATTCAGTACTTC CSFRHGNIQYF
- TRBJ2-7 - TRBV29-1 TGCAGCGTTGAAAAGGGCTCCTACGAGCAGTACTTC CSVEKGSYEQYF
- TRBJ1-2 TRBD1 TRBV19 TGTGCCAGTAGTCACAGGGGGTCCTCCCAGGATGGCTACACCTTC CASSHRGSSQDGYTF
- TRBJ1-1 - TRBV6-6 TGTGCCAGCAACCCGAGTCGGGGGCGATACGCTGAAGCTTTCTTT CASNPSRGRYAEAFF
- TRBJ2-7 TRBD1 TRBV6-1 TGTGCCAGCAGTGAAAGGACAGGGTTCTCCTACGAGCAGTACTTC CASSERTGFSYEQYF
- TRBJ2-5 TRBD2 TRBV29-1 TGCAGCGGTGCCGGGACTAGCGGTGAGACCCAGTACTTC CSGAGTSGETQYF
- TRBJ1-1 - TRBV7-7 TGTGCCAGCAGCTTAAACAGGGTAGCTGAAGCTTTCTTT CASSLNRVAEAFF
- TRBJ2-3 - TRBV6-1 TGTGCCAGCAGTGAAACTGGTAGCACAGATACGCAGTATTTT CASSETGSTDTQYF